This T cell receptor beta chain was observed in a study of lymphopenia after photon versus proton radiotherapy. Regarding the study as a whole: Proton therapy kept repertoires fairly stable, unlike photons, which gained effector/memory cells.

TCRdb keeps only in-frame clones here, not all; method: immunoSEQ multiplex PCR. This sample carries 65,000 to 85,000 clones, around 93% of them seen once, and the ten largest clones take 2.2%. In regard to this clone: The antigen remains undetermined.

CDR1 is ENHRY, CDR2 SYGVKD, per germline. Trimming cost V 5 bases and J 10 bases; bases outside gene matches: 13. This CDR3 contains 15 residues. The rearrangement uses TRBV10-3 and TRBJ1-4, with 7 bases identical to TRBD1. The input for sequencing was peripheral blood, taken from a patient treated with photon-based radiotherapy. This TCR came from a woman aged 40 to 49 with cholangiocarcinoma. The CDR3 spells CAISPGQAVDGKLFF. Written as DNA, the CDR3 is TGTGCCATCAGTCCCGGACAGGCCGTGGACGGAAAACTGTTTTTT.